These 10 T cell receptor beta chains were sequenced from one sample in a study of blood T cell repertoires in COVID-19. Repertoires were generated with immunoSEQ multiplex PCR, while TCRdb's copy carries only in-frame clones and drops some. The sample carries 200,000 or so clones, approximately 90% recorded once. The sequenced sample was peripheral blood. The receptors shown here come from a man aged 55 to 70 with COVID-19, enrolled during active disease.

J is TRBJ1-2 and V is TRBV7-9; 8 bases map to TRBD1. The germline V gene encodes CDR1 SEHNR and CDR2 FQNEAQ (reference sequence). The CDR3 runs to 14 residues. After removal of 5 bases from V and 4 bases from J, the junction contained 6 bases not matched to a gene. CDR3 sequence: CASSPSTGAYGYTF. The CDR3 DNA follows: TGTGCCAGCAGCCCGTCGACAGGGGCCTATGGCTACACCTTC.

The rearrangement uses TRBV15 and TRBJ1-4; no definite D call. This CDR3 has 12 residues. V shed 8 bases and J shed 8 bases, with 12 bases lying between them. Germline CDR1 LNHNV, CDR2 YYDKDF (reference sequence). DNA for the CDR3: TGTGCCACCTCGAGGGTACAGGAAAAACTGTTTTTT. The encoded protein is CATSRVQEKLFF.

This clone has just one count. The V gene is TRBV3-1 (or the pseudogene TRBV3-2), the J gene TRBJ2-1, with 9 bases identical to TRBD1. The CDR3 totals 15 residues. Trimming took 4 bases from V and 4 from J; bases not matched to a gene: 5. Germline V gene data show CDR1 as LGHDT and CDR2 as YNNKEL (reference sequence). As DNA, the CDR3 is TGTGCCAGCAGCCCTACAGGGGGCGCATACAATGAGCAGTTCTTC. Translated, it gives CASSPTGGAYNEQFF.

V is TRBV25-1 and J is TRBJ1-1; 9 bases fit TRBD1. CDR3 size: 16 residues. Germline V lookup: CDR1 MGHDK, CDR2 SYGVNS. V was pared by 4 bases and J by 4 bases, with 10 bases of the junction left unmatched. The CDR3 region has the DNA TGTGCCAGCAGTGCGGGACAGGGTTTATTGGGCACTGAAGCTTTCTTT. Its translation is CASSAGQGLLGTEAFF.

The V gene is TRBV6-2 or TRBV6-3, the J gene TRBJ2-5; 7 bases fit TRBD2. The CDR3 runs 12 residues. V trimming: 5 bases; J trimming: 9 bases; junction bases outside the gene matches: 6. Germline-derived CDR1 and CDR2 are MNHEY and SVGEGT. The CDR3 DNA follows: TGTGCCAGCAGTGGGGAGGGGCGGGCCCAGTACTTC. Its protein is CASSGEGRAQYF.

The chain carries TRBV10-3 and TRBJ1-2; a possible D gene is TRBD1 (5 bases). V was trimmed by 0 bases and J by 7 bases, leaving 9 bases between them. Germline V gene data show CDR1 as ENHRY and CDR2 as SYGVKD. The CDR3 is 13 residues long. CDR3: CAISESGARGYTF. As DNA, the CDR3 is TGTGCCATCAGTGAGTCAGGGGCCCGTGGCTACACCTTC.

J is TRBJ1-3 and V is TRBV5-1; D unclear. Germline values: CDR1 SGHRS, CDR2 YFSETQ. This CDR3 has 14 amino acids. V gave up 2 bases and J gave up 2 bases, with 8 bases separating them. Written as DNA, the CDR3 is TGCGCCAGCAGCTTCGGGAGCCCTGGAAACACCATATATTTT. It encodes CASSFGSPGNTIYF. Drawing the rest from reference TRBV5-1 and TRBJ1-3, the complete variable domain is KAGVTQTPRYLIKTRGQQVTLSCSPISGHRSVSWYQQTPGQGLQFLFEYFSETQRNKGNFPGRFSGRQFSNSRSEMNVSTLELGDSALYLCASSFGSPGNTIYFGEGSWLTVV.

The CDR3: CASSQGWGGGSYNEQFF. In nucleotides, the CDR3 is TGTGCCAGCAGCCAGGGCTGGGGAGGGGGTTCCTACAATGAGCAGTTCTTC. The chain combines TRBV5-8 with TRBJ2-1; possible D gene TRBD2, 7 bases. The V end lost 4 bases, the J end lost 1 base, and 18 bases lay between the germline ends. The V gene's germline CDR1 is SGHTS and CDR2 YDEGEE. This CDR3 spans 17 amino acids.

V and J are TRBV5-1 and TRBJ1-4, with D possibly TRBD1 on 5 matching bases. There are 14 residues in the CDR3. The ends were cut back, 4 bases at V and 1 base at J, with 8 bases in the middle. The germline V gene has CDR1 SGHRS and CDR2 YFSETQ. In DNA form, the CDR3 reads TGCGCCAGCAGCAGGGGAGGAACTAATGAAAAACTGTTTTTT. Translating it yields CASSRGGTNEKLFF.

This CDR3 reads CASSSGFSYNEQFF. CDR3 bases: TGTGCCAGTAGTTCGGGATTCTCCTACAATGAGCAGTTCTTC. The V call is TRBV19, the J call TRBJ2-1; possible D gene TRBD2, 5 bases. In germline, CDR1 is LNHDA, CDR2 SQIVND (reference sequence). Trimming pared 5 bases from V and 0 bases from J, leaving 8 bases between. This CDR3 has 14 amino acids.